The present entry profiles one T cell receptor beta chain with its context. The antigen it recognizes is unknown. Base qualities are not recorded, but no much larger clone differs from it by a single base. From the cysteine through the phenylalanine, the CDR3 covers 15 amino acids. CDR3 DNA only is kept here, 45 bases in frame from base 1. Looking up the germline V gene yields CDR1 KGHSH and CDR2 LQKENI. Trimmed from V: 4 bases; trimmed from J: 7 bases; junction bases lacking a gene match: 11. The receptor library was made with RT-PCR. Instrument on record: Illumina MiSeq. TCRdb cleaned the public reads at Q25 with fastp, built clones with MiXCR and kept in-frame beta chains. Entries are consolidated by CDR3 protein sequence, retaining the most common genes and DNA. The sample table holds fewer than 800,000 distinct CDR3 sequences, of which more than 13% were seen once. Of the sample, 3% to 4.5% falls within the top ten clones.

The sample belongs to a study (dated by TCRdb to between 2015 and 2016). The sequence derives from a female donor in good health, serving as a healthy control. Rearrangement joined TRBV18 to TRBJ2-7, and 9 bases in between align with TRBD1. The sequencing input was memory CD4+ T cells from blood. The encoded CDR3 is CASSRQQDRGSEQYF. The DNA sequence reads TGTGCCAGCTCACGCCAACAAGACAGGGGGTCGGAGCAGTACTTC.